The 12 T cell receptor beta chains below all came from one sample that was sequenced in a study of Ad26.COV2.S vaccination and SARS-CoV-2 variants. The repertoire was sequenced with immunoSEQ multiplex PCR; TCRdb's copy has only in-frame clones and lacks some. The sample carries 350,000 to 450,000 clones, roughly nine tenths recorded once. Sequenced material: peripheral blood, taken after recovery from COVID-19. The receptors come from a human donor who had recovered from COVID-19.

The chain recombines TRBV13 with TRBJ2-7, with TRBD2 identical over 12 bases. Germline CDR1 and CDR2: PRHDT and FYEKMQ (reference sequence). The CDR3 covers 16 residues. The V and J ends lost 2 bases and 3 bases, in that order; junction bases with no gene match: 5. CDR3 region: CASSLRALAGGYEQYF. The DNA for the CDR3 is TGTGCCAGCAGCTTAAGGGCACTAGCGGGGGGCTACGAGCAGTACTTC.

This sequence joins TRBV6-5 and TRBJ2-3; 8 nucleotides match TRBD1. The CDR3 covers 15 residues. Germline V gives CDR1 MNHEY, CDR2 SVGAGI. The trim removed 6 bases at V and 9 bases at J, leaving 14 bases unmatched. Here the CDR3 reads CASRFMIDRGETQYF. The CDR3 DNA follows: TGTGCCAGCAGGTTTATGATTGACAGGGGAGAAACGCAGTATTTT.

About this clone itself: A read error may account for a junction end that differs from germline. The V and J genes are TRBV19 and TRBJ1-5, with a possible D match to TRBD1 (5 bases). Germline V gene data show CDR1 as LNHDA and CDR2 as SQIVND (reference sequence). The CDR3 totals 12 residues. CDR3 in amino acids: CASSPGTGPQYF. In DNA form, the CDR3 reads TGTGCCAGTAGTCCTGGGACCGGGCCGCAATATTTT.

With regard to this clone: At one boundary the junction diverges from the germline segment, which might be a read error. The gene calls are TRBV14 and TRBJ1-1, with a tentative D call TRBD1 (5 bases). In germline, CDR1 is SGHDN, CDR2 FVKESK. The CDR3 has 13 residues. CDR3 DNA sequence: TGCTTCCCGGGGGAGAAACAGAACACTGAAGCTTTCTTT. Amino acids: CFPGEKQNTEAFF. The full variable domain, completed using reference TRBV14 and TRBJ1-1, is EAGVTQFPSHSVIEKGQTVTLRCDPISGHDNLYWYRRVMGKEIKFLLHFVKESKQDESGMPNNRFLAERTGGTYSTLKVQPAELEDSGVYFCFPGEKQNTEAFFGQGTRLTVV.

V and J are TRBV15 and TRBJ2-7; D remains unclear. The CDR3 contains 14 residues. Trimming left V 5 bases short and J 4 bases short, with 15 bases between. Per germline, CDR1 LNHNV and CDR2 YYDKDF (reference sequence). Here the CDR3 reads CATSQKAADYEQYF. In DNA form, the CDR3 reads TGTGCCACCAGCCAAAAGGCGGCAGATTACGAGCAGTACTTC.

The rearrangement uses TRBV24-1 and TRBJ2-5, with D perhaps TRBD2 (5 bases). The V end lost 5 bases, the J end lost 2 bases, and 8 bases lay between the germline ends. This CDR3 comprises 13 residues. Germline CDR1 and CDR2: KGHDR and SFDVKD. CDR3 in DNA: TGTGCCACCAGTGGTAGAGGGCAAGAGACCCAGTACTTC. It encodes CATSGRGQETQYF.

The chain recombines TRBV4-1 with TRBJ1-2; TRBD1 agrees at 7 bases. V lost 0 bases and J lost 4; bases outside the gene matches: 14. Per the germline V gene, CDR1 is MGHRA and CDR2 is YSYEKL. The CDR3 runs 18 residues. CDR3 nucleotides: TGCGCCAGCAGCCAAGATCTGAATTTGGGACAGCTCCTCTATGGCTACACCTTC. Its protein is CASSQDLNLGQLLYGYTF.

The chain has TRBV6-2 or TRBV6-3 and TRBJ2-5; TRBD2 matches at 7 bases. J was trimmed by 2 bases and V by 7 bases; bases with no gene match: 13. CDR3 length equals 16 residues. The germline gives CDR1 MNHEY, CDR2 SVGEGT. CDR3 sequence: CASIPTFGGLQETQYF. In DNA, the CDR3 is TGTGCCAGCATCCCAACATTCGGGGGACTACAAGAGACCCAGTACTTC.

J is TRBJ1-5 and V is TRBV23-1; D unclear. TRBV23-1 is noted as an ORF with a role that remains uncertain. CDR3 length: 17 amino acids. The germline V and J ends were trimmed by 3 bases and 6 bases, with 21 bases remaining between them. As DNA, the CDR3 is TGCGCCAGCAGTCACCCTCTTGCGTGGGCGGCTGTTCAGCCCCAGCATTTT. It specifies CASSHPLAWAAVQPQHF.

V is TRBV19 and J is TRBJ1-1; 8 bases match TRBD1. J was trimmed by 4 bases and V by 6 bases; bases with no gene match: 13. From germline, CDR1 is LNHDA and CDR2 SQIVND (reference sequence). The CDR3 extends over 16 amino acids. The CDR3 spells CASRTRGTGLSTEAFF. The CDR3, as DNA: TGTGCCAGTAGAACCCGAGGGACAGGATTGAGCACTGAAGCTTTCTTT.

The rearrangement joins TRBV6-5 to TRBJ2-5, with 10 positions matching TRBD1. Per germline, CDR1 MNHEY and CDR2 SVGAGI. This CDR3 is 15 amino acids long. J gave up 0 bases and V 6 bases, and 4 bases lay outside the gene matches. The CDR3 DNA reads TGTGCCAGCAGGAGACAGGGGGCCAACCAAGAGACCCAGTACTTC. Encoded protein: CASRRQGANQETQYF.

The V call is TRBV7-9, the J call TRBJ2-1; TRBD2 matches 7 bases. The CDR3 is 19 residues long. V shed 7 bases and J 0 bases; nucleotides not matched to a gene: 18. From germline, CDR1 is SEHNR and CDR2 FQNEAQ (reference sequence). The chain's CDR3 is CASTLLSFGGGSSYNEQFF. CDR3 DNA: TGTGCCAGCACCCTCCTGAGTTTTGGGGGGGGGAGCTCCTACAATGAGCAGTTCTTC.